This T cell receptor (beta chain) was profiled in a study of read filtering for tumor transcriptome and immune sequencing. Study information: Among patients, approximately 16 were male and 14 female, aged about 45 to 85 (mean approximately 64). Transcriptome libraries were built from DNase-treated RNA. Study outcomes and limitations: Dropping single-read clonotypes raised IR-seq and RNA-seq shared-clonotype correlation.

Trimming removed 5 bases from V and 4 bases from J; junction bases left unmatched: 7. The CDR3 length is 13 residues. CDR1 and CDR2 (germline): DFQATT, SNEGSKA (reference sequence). From roughly 390 ng of RNA, a library with molecular barcoded alpha/delta and beta/gamma adaptors was made. TCRdb independently ran MiXCR on the reads; one entry per CDR3 protein. Among 100,000 to 150,000 distinct CDR3 sequences listed, approximately 13% were seen once. Many counts were recorded for this clonotype. Its specificity is unknown. Every patient had bone marrow sampled while the disease was active. The specimen sequenced was a population of CD138-negative cells sorted from bone marrow. The receptor was derived from a donor aged 40 or over with multiple myeloma. The chain uses TRBV20-1 and TRBJ1-1; 7 bases map to TRBD1. CDR3 nucleotides: TGCAGTGCTCACAGGGGACGGCGCACTGAAGCTTTCTTT. It translates to CSAHRGRRTEAFF.